The clone carrying this T cell receptor beta chain was seen repeatedly, ten times or more. The data stem from a study of early T cells in non-severe SARS-CoV-2 infection. Study as a whole: Bulk RNA from unsorted whole blood was sequenced; chains were unpaired.

The CDR3 loop spans 15 amino acids. V lost 6 bases, J lost 3 bases, and 17 bases lay in between. Germline V CDR1 and CDR2: MNHEY, SVGAGI. A single record per CDR3 protein comes from TCRdb applying MiXCR to the 5' RACE reads. The data hold around 60,000 distinct CDR3 sequences, with about 12% observed a single time. This sequence was found in an adult who was a healthcare worker with PCR-confirmed SARS-CoV-2 infection or an uninfected control (not recorded which). The specimen sequenced was whole blood. The chain links TRBV6-5 to TRBJ2-5; no reliable D call. The DNA of the CDR3 is TGTGCCAGCAGGCCTTGGGCCGACCAAGAAGAGACCCAGTACTTC. Amino acid sequence: CASRPWADQEETQYF.